The next 24 T cell receptor beta chains were all read from a single sample in a study of cytomegalovirus exposure and HLA in healthy donors. PCR involved 60 Vbeta and 13 Jbeta primers. The assay was immunoSEQ multiplex PCR, and TCRdb's table has in-frame clones only and misses some. The sample lists approximately 110,000 clones, around three quarters occurring once. Input material: PBMCs. Receptors were obtained from a woman aged 40 to 50 in good health and CMV-seronegative.

The chain joins TRBV7-5 to TRBJ2-1; the D call of TRBD2 is as the table states it, not checked on the DNA. TRBV7-5 is deemed a pseudogene. The CDR3 covers 16 residues. This chain's CDR3 is CVRSTVAGITYNEQFF. The CDR3 DNA follows: TGTGTCAGAAGCACGGTAGCGGGGATAACCTACAATGAGCAGTTCTTC.

This chain joins TRBV7-9 and TRBJ1-4; TRBD1 aligns across 9 bases. J lost 0 bases, V lost 6 bases, and 5 bases had no gene match. This CDR3 is built from 16 residues. CDR1 is SEHNR, CDR2 FQNEAQ, per germline (reference sequence). This chain's CDR3 is CASRGTGTATNEKLFF. CDR3 coding DNA: TGTGCCAGCAGAGGGACAGGGACGGCAACTAATGAAAAACTGTTTTTT.

V usage is TRBV27 and J usage is TRBJ2-7, with D possibly being TRBD1 (5 bases). V was trimmed by 4 bases and J by 2 bases, leaving 9 bases between them. The CDR3 runs to 13 residues. Per germline, CDR1 MNHEY and CDR2 SMNVEV (reference sequence). CDR3: CASSWAGTYEQYF. In DNA, the CDR3 is TGTGCCAGCAGTTGGGCAGGGACCTACGAGCAGTACTTC.

This chain joins TRBV11-3 and TRBJ2-3; TRBD2 agrees at 8 bases. CDR1 and CDR2 from the germline V gene are SGHNT and YENEEA. The ends lost 5 bases at V and 0 bases at J; junction bases unmatched: 7. This CDR3 is 16 amino acids long. CDR3 coding DNA: TGTGCCAGCAGCCCTACTAGCGGATCTAGCACAGATACGCAGTATTTT. Amino acids: CASSPTSGSSTDTQYF.

The rearrangement links TRBV9 to TRBJ1-1; a weak D match, TRBD1 (6 bases). Trimming took off 7 bases at V and 1 base at J, with 14 bases between the two ends. Germline V CDR1 and CDR2: SGDLS, YYNGEE. This CDR3 spans 14 amino acids. CDR3 region: CASSETTGNTEAFF. The DNA for the CDR3 is TGTGCCAGCTCGGAGACGACAGGGAACACTGAAGCTTTCTTT. Using reference TRBV9 and TRBJ1-1 for the parts outside the CDR3, the full variable domain is DSGVTQTPKHLITATGQRVTLRCSPRSGDLSVYWYQQSLDQGLQFLIQYYNGEERAKGNILERFSAQQFPDLHSELNLSSLELGDSALYFCASSETTGNTEAFFGQGTRLTVV.

The chain joins TRBV9 to TRBJ2-7; 7 positions agree with TRBD1. CDR1 is SGDLS and CDR2 is YYNGEE in the germline V gene. This CDR3 is built from 15 residues. Trimming cost V 4 bases and J 0 bases; bases outside gene matches: 7. The CDR3 DNA is TGTGCCAGCAGCCCACAGGGGCGCCTCTCCTACGAGCAGTACTTC. Encoded protein: CASSPQGRLSYEQYF.

The chain combines TRBV27 with TRBJ2-3, with TRBD1 identical over 9 bases. V was pared by 0 bases and J by 5 bases, with 0 bases of the junction left unmatched. The CDR3 is 14 residues long. Germline lookup yields CDR1 MNHEY and CDR2 SMNVEV (reference sequence). The CDR3 region is CASSLSDRGDTQYF. In nucleotides, the CDR3 is TGTGCCAGCAGTTTATCGGACAGGGGAGATACGCAGTATTTT.

The V call is TRBV12-5, the J call TRBJ1-1; no clear D gene. V was trimmed by 4 bases and J by 3 bases, leaving 6 bases between them. Germline V CDR1 and CDR2: LGHNT, FRNRAP. The CDR3 sequence is 12 residues long. CDR3 sequence (DNA): TGTGCTAGTGGTTCAGATCACACTGAAGCTTTCTTT. It specifies CASGSDHTEAFF.

This clone has a single count. V and J are TRBV5-1 and TRBJ2-5; 8 positions agree with TRBD2. There are 15 residues in the CDR3. J was trimmed by 1 base and V by 3 bases; bases with no gene match: 5. Germline lookup yields CDR1 SGHRS and CDR2 YFSETQ. The CDR3 DNA is TGCGCCAGCAGCTATACCGGGACTAGCCAAGAGACCCAGTACTTC. Translating gives CASSYTGTSQETQYF.

This clone was seen more than once but under ten times. The J gene is TRBJ2-2, the V gene TRBV11-2; TRBD1 matches at 7 bases. The ends lost 2 bases at V and 14 bases at J; junction bases unmatched: 8. Germline CDR1 SGHAT, CDR2 FQNNGV. The CDR3 spans 13 residues. The CDR3 coding sequence is TGTGCCAGCAGCTTAATCAGGACAGGAGATCTGTTTTTT. Amino acids: CASSLIRTGDLFF.

The rearrangement joins TRBV6-5 to TRBJ2-2, with D unresolved. CDR1 is MNHEY and CDR2 is SVGAGI in the germline V gene. The CDR3 covers 14 residues. Trimming took 0 bases from V and 6 from J, leaving 8 bases between them. The CDR3 here is CASSYSPRAGELFF. CDR3 DNA sequence: TGTGCCAGCAGTTACTCACCACGAGCCGGGGAGCTGTTTTTT.

This chain joins TRBV5-1 and TRBJ2-2, with 8 nucleotides matching TRBD2. J gave up 3 bases and V 0 bases, and 7 bases lay outside the gene matches. This CDR3 spans 17 amino acids. The germline gives CDR1 SGHRS, CDR2 YFSETQ. The DNA for the CDR3 is TGCGCCAGCAGCTTGGCCGGGGGGGGCGTCGACACCGGGGAGCTGTTTTTT. It specifies CASSLAGGGVDTGELFF.

The chain has TRBV30 and TRBJ2-1; the match to TRBD2 covers 7 bases. The CDR3 spans 14 residues. After removal of 1 base from V and 5 bases from J, the junction contained 5 bases not matched to a gene. Germline CDR1 and CDR2: GTSNPN and SVGIG (reference sequence). CDR3 sequence reads: CAWSASGTHNEQFF. In DNA form, the CDR3 reads TGTGCCTGGAGTGCGAGCGGGACCCACAATGAGCAGTTCTTC.

The chain combines TRBV7-9 with TRBJ1-1; maybe TRBD1 (5 bases). CDR3 length equals 15 residues. The V and J ends lost 5 bases and 3 bases respectively, with 16 bases between them. Germline V gives CDR1 SEHNR, CDR2 FQNEAQ (reference sequence). The CDR3: CASSPTLDSHTEAFF. The DNA of the CDR3 is TGTGCCAGCAGCCCGACTTTAGACAGTCACACTGAAGCTTTCTTT.

CDR3 DNA sequence: TGTGCCAGCAGCTTAGAGGGACAGGGGAACTATGGCTACACCTTC. It translates to CASSLEGQGNYGYTF. The chain links TRBV7-8 to TRBJ1-2; TRBD1 aligns across 10 bases. The germline gives CDR1 SGHVS, CDR2 FQNEAQ. The V segment lost 1 base and the J segment 2 bases; nucleotides outside the gene matches: 1. The CDR3 totals 15 residues.

This clone was recorded only once. The CDR3 here is CASSRTGNYSPLHF. The CDR3 nucleotides are TGTGCCAGCAGCAGGACGGGGAATTATTCACCCCTCCACTTT. The J gene is TRBJ1-6, the V gene TRBV9; D remains ambiguous. The CDR3 covers 14 residues. V was cut by 4 bases and J by 8 bases, with 13 bases left in between. Per the germline V gene, CDR1 is SGDLS and CDR2 is YYNGEE. Based on the CDR3 plus reference TRBV9 and TRBJ1-6, the full variable domain is DSGVTQTPKHLITATGQRVTLRCSPRSGDLSVYWYQQSLDQGLQFLIQYYNGEERAKGNILERFSAQQFPDLHSELNLSSLELGDSALYFCASSRTGNYSPLHFGNGTRLTVT.

This chain uses TRBV7-8 with TRBJ2-5, with D perhaps matching TRBD2 (5 bases). V lost 3 bases to trimming and J lost 5 bases, with 7 bases between them. This CDR3 region has 12 residues. Germline loops: CDR1 SGHVS, CDR2 FQNEAQ. CDR3 amino acids: CASSFSGETQYF. In nucleotides, the CDR3 is TGTGCCAGCAGCTTTTCGGGGGAGACCCAGTACTTC.

The CDR3 nucleotides read TGCAGCGTTGAAGACCCAGGGGGTCCCGGGGAGCTGTTTTTT. Its protein is CSVEDPGGPGELFF. The V gene is TRBV29-1, the J gene TRBJ2-2; TRBD1 aligns across 7 bases. The CDR3 spans 14 residues. The V and J ends lost 0 bases and 6 bases, in that order; junction bases with no gene match: 4. Germline loops: CDR1 SQVTM, CDR2 ANQGSEA.

The rearrangement joins TRBV19 to TRBJ2-5, with TRBD1 identical over 9 bases. The J call may not be correct, given that the DNA end is closer to TRBJ2-7. The CDR3 consists of 14 residues. The germline V gene encodes CDR1 LNHDA and CDR2 SQIVND (reference sequence). CDR3 coding DNA: TGTGCCAGTAGGGCCGGGACAGGGTCCTACGAGCAGTACTTC. Translating it yields CASRAGTGSYEQYF.

The gene calls are TRBV19 and TRBJ1-5; no clear D. The CDR3 has 12 residues. V dropped 3 bases and J dropped 4 bases, with 4 bases sitting between them. Germline-derived CDR1 and CDR2 are LNHDA and SQIVND (reference sequence). CDR3 bases: TGTGCCAGTAGTATCCCAAATCAGCCCCAGCATTTT. Its translation is CASSIPNQPQHF.

The chain combines TRBV27 with TRBJ2-5; D unclear. The CDR3 is 12 amino acids. Germline V gives CDR1 MNHEY, CDR2 SMNVEV (reference sequence). V was pared by 0 bases and J by 5 bases, with 4 bases between. In DNA, the CDR3 is TGTGCCAGCAGTTTATCCGGGGAGACCCAGTACTTC. Translated: CASSLSGETQYF.

This rearrangement joins TRBV7-6 to TRBJ1-1, with D possibly TRBD1 on 5 matching bases. V was shortened by 0 bases and J by 0 bases, with 11 bases between the two germline ends. Germline V gene data show CDR1 as SGHVS and CDR2 as FNYEAQ. This CDR3 comprises 16 residues. The CDR3 bases are TGTGCCAGCAGCTTAGCGCAGGGCAGGGTGAACACTGAAGCTTTCTTT. Residues: CASSLAQGRVNTEAFF.

This clone was seen repeatedly, ten times or more. The gene calls are TRBV28 and TRBJ1-2, with 8 nucleotides matching TRBD1. The CDR3 totals 13 residues. V dropped 5 bases and J dropped 4; count of bases not matched to a gene: 3. Germline-derived CDR1 and CDR2 are MDHEN and SYDVKM. DNA of the CDR3: TGTGCCAGCAGTCCGACAGGGGCCTATGGCTACACCTTC. Encoded protein: CASSPTGAYGYTF.

The chain combines TRBV28 with TRBJ1-2; D unclear. Germline assignment: CDR1 MDHEN and CDR2 SYDVKM. CDR3 length equals 15 residues. V was pared by 8 bases and J by 2 bases, with 18 bases between. The CDR3 DNA reads as TGTGCCAGCCTCGACCCGTTTGACAAAAACTATGGCTACACCTTC. This sequence encodes CASLDPFDKNYGYTF.